This T cell receptor (beta chain) was recorded in a study of CD8 T cells in ankylosing spondylitis. TCRdb itself ran the 5' RACE reads through MiXCR, one entry per CDR3 protein. The data hold about 39,000 distinct CDR3 sequences, with less than 4% observed a single time. At least ten counts were recorded for this clonotype. V gave up 0 bases and J gave up 8 bases; unmatched junction bases: 5. The germline V gene has CDR1 SGDLS and CDR2 YYNGEE. The CDR3 is made up of 15 amino acids. This chain joins TRBV9 and TRBJ2-1, with 10 positions matching TRBD1. The origin of this receptor is a male donor with ankylosing spondylitis or in good health (not recorded which). The source material was blood, either unsorted or a sorted T cell fraction (not recorded which). The CDR3 DNA reads TGTGCCAGCAGCGTAGACGGGGACAGGGGAGATGAGCAGTTCTTC. Translated, it gives CASSVDGDRGDEQFF.